This paragraph reports one TCR beta chain. Trimming stripped 6 bases from V and 2 bases from J, with 11 bases between. The CDR3 has 12 amino acids. CDR1 is SQVTM, CDR2 ANQGSEA, per germline. This specimen comes from a study of cytomegalovirus exposure and HLA in healthy donors. 60 Vbeta and 13 Jbeta primers were used in PCR. How the authors handled the data: Approximately 11 million of tens of millions of unique TCR beta chains were shared, per a later count. Libraries were prepared by immunoSEQ multiplex PCR; TCRdb keeps only in-frame clonotypes and omits some of them. That table supplies the V and J calls and clone size; D and trimming were determined from the DNA. The table records more than 110,000 clones, approximately 82% of them present only once.

The TCR originated in a man under 40 in good health and CMV-seropositive. The genes are TRBV29-1 and TRBJ2-7; D is unclear. The sample comprised PBMCs. Here the CDR3 reads CSVPVSPYEQYF. DNA of the CDR3: TGCAGCGTCCCCGTGTCCCCCTACGAGCAGTACTTC.